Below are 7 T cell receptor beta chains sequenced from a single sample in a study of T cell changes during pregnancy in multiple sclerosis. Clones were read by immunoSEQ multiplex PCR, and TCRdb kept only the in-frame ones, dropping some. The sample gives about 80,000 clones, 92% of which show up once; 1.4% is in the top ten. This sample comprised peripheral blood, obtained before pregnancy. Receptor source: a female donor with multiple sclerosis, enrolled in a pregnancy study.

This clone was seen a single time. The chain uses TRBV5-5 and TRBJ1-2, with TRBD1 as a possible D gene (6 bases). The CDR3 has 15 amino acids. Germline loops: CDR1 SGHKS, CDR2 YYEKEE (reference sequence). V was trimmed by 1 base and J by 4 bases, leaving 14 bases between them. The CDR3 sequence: CASSLSRQVLYGYTF. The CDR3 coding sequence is TGTGCCAGCAGCTTGTCCCGACAGGTGCTCTATGGCTACACCTTC.

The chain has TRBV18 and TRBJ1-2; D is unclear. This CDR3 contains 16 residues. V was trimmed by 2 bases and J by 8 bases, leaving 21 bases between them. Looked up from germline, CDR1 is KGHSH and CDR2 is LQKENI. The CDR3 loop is CASSPREEGLTLGYTF. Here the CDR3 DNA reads TGTGCCAGCTCACCAAGGGAGGAAGGGTTGACTTTAGGCTACACCTTC.

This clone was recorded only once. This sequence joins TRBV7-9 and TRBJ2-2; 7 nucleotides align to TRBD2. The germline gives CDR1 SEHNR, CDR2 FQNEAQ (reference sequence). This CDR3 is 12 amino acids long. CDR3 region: CYGQGGAGELFF. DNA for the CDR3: TGTTACGGCCAGGGAGGGGCCGGGGAGCTGTTTTTT.

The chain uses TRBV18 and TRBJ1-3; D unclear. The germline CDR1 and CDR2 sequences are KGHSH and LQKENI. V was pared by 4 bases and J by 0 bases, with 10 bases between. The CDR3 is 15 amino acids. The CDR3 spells CASSRGLSSGNTIYF. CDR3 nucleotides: TGTGCCAGCTCACGAGGGCTAAGCTCTGGAAACACCATATATTTT.

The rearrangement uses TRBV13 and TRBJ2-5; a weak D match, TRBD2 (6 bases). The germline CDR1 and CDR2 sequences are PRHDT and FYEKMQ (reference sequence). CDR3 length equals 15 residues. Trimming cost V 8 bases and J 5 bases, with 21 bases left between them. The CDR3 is CASSGPRIAAETQYF. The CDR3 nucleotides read TGTGCCAGCTCTGGCCCTAGAATAGCGGCGGAGACCCAGTACTTC.

For the CDR3, the DNA is TGTGCCAGCAGTGCAGGACAGGGGGCCTCCAATGAGCAGTTCTTC. Its protein is CASSAGQGASNEQFF. V gene TRBV2 combines with J gene TRBJ2-1; 11 bases map to TRBD1. V lost 4 bases, J lost 6 bases, and 5 bases stayed unmatched. Per germline, CDR1 SNHLY and CDR2 FYNNEI. The CDR3 sequence is 15 residues long.

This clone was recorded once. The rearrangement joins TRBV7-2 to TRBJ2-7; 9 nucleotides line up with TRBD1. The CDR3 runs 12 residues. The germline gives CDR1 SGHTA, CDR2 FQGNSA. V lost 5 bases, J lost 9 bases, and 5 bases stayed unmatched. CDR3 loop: CASSPGQGSQYF. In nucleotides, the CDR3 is TGTGCCAGCAGCCCGGGACAGGGTTCGCAGTACTTC.